In this sample, the clone carrying this TCR beta chain turned up a few times. The sample comes from a study of blood T cell repertoires in COVID-19. Profiled with immunoSEQ multiplex PCR; TCRdb holds only in-frame clones, not every one. This sample has about 160,000 clones; 80% occur once, and the top ten carry nearly 3.5%. Those who participated ranged in age from roughly 18 to 95 years and resided in around 22 US areas. This CDR3 contains 13 residues. Trimming cost V 6 bases and J 4 bases, with 12 bases left between them. Germline values: CDR1 MNHEY, CDR2 SVGAGI. The specimen was PBMCs or T cells enriched from blood (not recorded which). The source is a woman aged 55-69 years who had recovered from COVID-19. This rearrangement joins TRBV6-5 to TRBJ1-1, with a weak D call TRBD1 (5 bases). CDR3 sequence (DNA): TGTGCCAGCAGGCCTGGGGCGCGCACTGAAGCTTTCTTT. Translation: CASRPGARTEAFF.